This TCR beta chain was sequenced during a study of cytomegalovirus exposure and HLA in healthy donors. A word on this clone: Its antigen is currently unknown.

This CDR3 contains 14 residues. V shed 6 bases and J shed 4 bases, with 15 bases lying between them. Germline CDR1 is LNHDA and CDR2 is SQIVND (reference sequence). The primer mix had 60 Vbeta and 13 Jbeta primers. Sequenced by immunoSEQ multiplex PCR; TCRdb stores in-frame clones only, minus some. In the table there are nearly 200,000 clones, roughly four fifths of which are singletons. Overall study results and limits: By a later analysis, the bulk of CMV-associated TCR beta chains appeared HLA-restricted. Later analysis suggested links between common viral pathogens and several top significant clusters. In an earlier analysis, productive rearrangement rates for most beta V segments clustered near 87% or 30%.

The sequencing input was PBMCs. The genes are TRBV19 and TRBJ1-1; no clear D. This sequence originates from a woman aged 45-59 years in good health and CMV-seropositive. The CDR3 sequence: CASSTLVFVTEAFF. The CDR3 DNA reads TGTGCCAGTAGCACCCTAGTGTTCGTCACTGAAGCTTTCTTT.